Following are 26 T cell receptor beta chains from one sample sequenced in a study of T cell clonotyping in hematopoietic cell transplantation. As to time point: recipient sample about 28 days before transplant, after cytoreduction. Data came from immunoSEQ multiplex PCR; TCRdb stores just in-frame clones and leaves some out. Here the sample spans 25,000 to 35,000 clones, about 70% being singletons. The material sequenced was peripheral blood mononuclear cells, taken before stem cell transplant. These receptors were taken from a man aged 45 to 65 with myelodysplastic syndrome. Some clones in this sample may be carry-over from other donors' samples.

The rearrangement joins TRBV25-1 to TRBJ2-1; possibly TRBD1 for D (5 bases). In germline, CDR1 is MGHDK, CDR2 SYGVNS. V lost 3 bases and J lost 3, with 9 bases in between. CDR3 length: 14 amino acids. The CDR3 region is CASSEDTFYNEQFF. The CDR3 DNA follows: TGTGCCAGCAGTGAGGACACTTTCTACAATGAGCAGTTCTTC.

The V gene is TRBV6-5, the J gene TRBJ1-1, with D unclear. V dropped 6 bases and J dropped 7 bases, with 9 bases sitting between them. The CDR3 length is 11 residues. Germline V gene sequence: CDR1 MNHEY, CDR2 SVGAGI. This CDR3 reads CASRTRGEAFF. CDR3 DNA: TGTGCCAGCAGGACCCGGGGTGAAGCTTTCTTT.

The gene calls are TRBV6-1 and TRBJ2-5, with D perhaps matching TRBD1 (6 bases). The CDR3 is 12 residues long. The germline V gene has CDR1 MNHNS and CDR2 SASEGT. V lost 6 bases and J lost 5, with 10 bases in between. The CDR3 nucleotides are TGTGCCAGCAGGGGGGCAATTGAGACCCAGTACTTC. Its protein product is CASRGAIETQYF.

The V call is TRBV30, the J call TRBJ1-2; D not certain. Per the germline V gene, CDR1 is GTSNPN and CDR2 is SVGIG (reference sequence). V was cut by 8 bases and J by 0 bases, with 22 bases left in between. CDR3 length: 16 amino acids. The CDR3 DNA is TGTGCCGCACGAAGGTCGGGGTTGTCCACTAACTATGGCTACACCTTC. Encoded protein: CAARRSGLSTNYGYTF.

CDR3: CASSPTRGPQYF. DNA of the CDR3: TGTGCCAGCAGTCCGACCAGGGGTCCCCAGTACTTC. This rearrangement joins TRBV27 to TRBJ2-5; TRBD1 might be the D (6 bases). Trimming removed 5 bases from V and 9 bases from J, with 13 bases in between. Germline assignment: CDR1 MNHEY and CDR2 SMNVEV (reference sequence). The CDR3 is 12 residues long.

V and J are TRBV19 and TRBJ2-2; D ambiguous. The CDR3 is made up of 13 amino acids. Germline values: CDR1 LNHDA, CDR2 SQIVND (reference sequence). V lost 1 base, J lost 5 bases, and 5 bases lay in between. The DNA for the CDR3 is TGTGCCAGTAGTATAGCCTTAACCGGGGAGCTGTTTTTT. It specifies CASSIALTGELFF.

This clone appeared once. This chain joins TRBV29-1 and TRBJ1-1, with no clear D. The V gene's germline CDR1 is SQVTM and CDR2 ANQGSEA. The CDR3 covers 13 residues. V gave up 4 bases and J gave up 2 bases, with 11 bases separating them. This chain's CDR3 is CSVARPLNTEAFF. The CDR3 DNA sequence: TGCAGCGTTGCTCGGCCCCTAAACACTGAAGCTTTCTTT.

The genes are TRBV25-1 and TRBJ1-1; D call uncertain. Trimming left V 9 bases short and J 1 base short, with 9 bases between. CDR3 length equals 12 residues. Per germline, CDR1 MGHDK and CDR2 SYGVNS. Written as DNA, the CDR3 is TGTGCCAGTCTCTCGACGAACACTGAAGCTTTCTTT. It yields the protein CASLSTNTEAFF. Combining the CDR3 with reference TRBV25-1 and TRBJ1-1 gives the whole variable domain EADIYQTPRYLVIGTGKKITLECSQTMGHDKMYWYQQDPGMELHLIHYSYGVNSTEKGDLSSESTVSRIRTEHFPLTLESARPSHTSQYLCASLSTNTEAFFGQGTRLTVV.

The V call is TRBV28, the J call TRBJ2-7; D unresolved. The CDR3 covers 15 residues. V lost 6 bases and J 6 bases, leaving 21 bases between the germline ends. In germline, CDR1 is MDHEN, CDR2 SYDVKM. The CDR3 spells CASSLPNGPGSEQYF. CDR3 nucleotide sequence: TGTGCCAGCAGCCTGCCTAATGGCCCAGGTAGCGAGCAGTACTTC. The complete variable domain, with remaining parts taken from reference TRBV28 and TRBJ2-7, reads DVKVTQSSRYLVKRTGEKVFLECVQDMDHENMFWYRQDPGLGLRLIYFSYDVKMKEKGDIPEGYSVSREKKERFSLILESASTNQTSMYLCASSLPNGPGSEQYFGPGTRLTVT.

CDR3 bases: TGTGCCAGCAGTTTGGGGAGAGGGGCAGGTTCCTACGAGCAGTACTTC. Translated, it gives CASSLGRGAGSYEQYF. J is TRBJ2-7 and V is TRBV27; D is possibly TRBD1 or TRBD2 (5 bases each). The CDR3 sequence is 16 residues long. The V gene's germline CDR1 is MNHEY and CDR2 SMNVEV (reference sequence). V was clipped by 3 bases and J by 1 base, with 16 bases between them.

The chain uses TRBV30 and TRBJ2-5; D not certain. Gene TRBJ2-7 matches the end of the DNA better, so the J call may be wrong. From germline, CDR1 is GTSNPN and CDR2 SVGIG (reference sequence). The length of the CDR3 is 11 residues. As DNA, the CDR3 is TGTGCCTGGGACATTAGCTACGAGCAGTACTTC. This gives the protein CAWDISYEQYF.

The CDR3 loop is CASSLPDPLTYEQYF. The CDR3 DNA follows: TGTGCCAGCAGTTTACCTGACCCCCTAACCTACGAGCAGTACTTC. The V call is TRBV28, the J call TRBJ2-7; D is ambiguous. V lost 2 bases and J lost 2, with 13 bases in between. Germline lookup yields CDR1 MDHEN and CDR2 SYDVKM. The CDR3 runs to 15 residues.

This rearrangement joins TRBV7-2 to TRBJ1-5; D gene ambiguous. CDR3 length equals 13 residues. Trimming shortened V by 4 bases and J by 2 bases, and 6 bases separated the two germline ends. Germline CDR1 and CDR2: SGHTA and FQGNSA. The DNA of the CDR3 is TGTGCCAGCAGCTCTAGGGGCAATCAGCCCCAGCATTTT. Protein: CASSSRGNQPQHF.

The rearrangement links TRBV19 to TRBJ1-1; TRBD1 matches 7 bases. This CDR3 spans 14 amino acids. J gave up 4 bases and V 4 bases, and 6 bases lay outside the gene matches. In germline, CDR1 is LNHDA, CDR2 SQIVND (reference sequence). The CDR3 sequence: CASSRDRLPTEAFF. In DNA, the CDR3 is TGTGCCAGTAGTAGGGACAGACTGCCCACTGAAGCTTTCTTT.

In DNA form, the CDR3 reads TGTGCCAGCAGTCTTACTAGCGGGGTCTACAATGAGCAGTTCTTC. The encoded protein is CASSLTSGVYNEQFF. The chain couples TRBV28 to TRBJ2-1; TRBD2 matches 10 bases. The length of the CDR3 is 15 residues. The V gene end was trimmed by 5 bases and the J gene end by 3 bases; junction bases not matched to a gene: 4. The germline V gene encodes CDR1 MDHEN and CDR2 SYDVKM.

The rearrangement uses TRBV25-1 and TRBJ1-2; 10 positions match TRBD1. Germline lookup yields CDR1 MGHDK and CDR2 SYGVNS. The CDR3 has 13 amino acids. J lost 4 bases, V lost 8 bases, and 4 bases had no gene match. The CDR3 is CASRDRGSYGYTF. The CDR3 region has the DNA TGTGCCAGCCGGGACAGGGGAAGCTATGGCTACACCTTC.

V and J are TRBV25-1 and TRBJ1-1, with a tentative D call TRBD1 (6 bases). This CDR3 comprises 17 residues. Germline CDR1 is MGHDK and CDR2 is SYGVNS. The V and J ends lost 8 bases and 3 bases respectively, with 25 bases between them. The CDR3 loop reads CASAAIGGGEVDTEAFF. In nucleotides, the CDR3 is TGTGCCAGCGCGGCTATTGGCGGGGGCGAAGTGGACACTGAAGCTTTCTTT.

The rearrangement uses TRBV4-1 and TRBJ1-2, with 9 bases that match TRBD1. V dropped 0 bases and J dropped 4; count of bases not matched to a gene: 9. The CDR3 totals 17 residues. Germline values: CDR1 MGHRA, CDR2 YSYEKL. CDR3 sequence reads: CASSQDTRTGVGYGYTF. DNA for the CDR3: TGCGCCAGCAGCCAAGATACCAGGACAGGGGTTGGCTATGGCTACACCTTC.

The V call is TRBV20-1, the J call TRBJ1-2; D gene unclear. Germline CDR1 reads DFQATT; CDR2 reads SNEGSKA (reference sequence). The V gene lost 7 bases and the J gene lost 10 bases, with 16 bases spanning the gap. This CDR3 spans 11 amino acids. CDR3 nucleotide sequence: TGCAGTGTCATCACGCGGAGAAACTACACCTTC. Its translation is CSVITRRNYTF.

The rearrangement joins TRBV30 to TRBJ2-1; 13 bases line up with TRBD2. This CDR3 spans 15 amino acids. The V gene's germline CDR1 is GTSNPN and CDR2 SVGIG (reference sequence). J lost 1 base, V lost 5 bases, and 2 bases had no gene match. Written as DNA, the CDR3 is TGTGCCTGGCGACTAGCGGGGGGTTCCTACAATGAGCAGTTCTTC. The encoded protein is CAWRLAGGSYNEQFF.

The genes are TRBV30 and TRBJ1-6, with a possible D match to TRBD1 (5 bases). The germline gives CDR1 GTSNPN, CDR2 SVGIG (reference sequence). There are 13 residues in the CDR3. Deletions cut 7 bases from V and 4 bases from J, with 11 bases between. The CDR3 here is CASGDLYNSPLHF. CDR3 coding DNA: TGTGCCTCCGGGGACCTATATAATTCACCCCTCCACTTT.

The chain has TRBV5-1 and TRBJ1-6; weak D call: TRBD1 (6 bases). The CDR3 consists of 13 residues. Trimming left V 6 bases short and J 5 bases short, with 9 bases between. CDR1 and CDR2 from the germline V gene are SGHRS and YFSETQ. The CDR3 loop reads CASTDRNNSPLHF. The CDR3 DNA follows: TGCGCCAGCACCGACAGGAATAATTCACCCCTCCACTTT.

V and J are TRBV7-3 and TRBJ1-6; D remains ambiguous. Germline CDR1 reads SGHTA; CDR2 reads FQGTGA. This CDR3 is built from 13 residues. V was clipped by 2 bases and J by 12 bases, with 11 bases between them. In DNA form, the CDR3 reads TGTGCCAGCAGCTTAGAGCCGGCCAGACCCCTCCACTTT. Its translation is CASSLEPARPLHF.

The genes are TRBV29-1 and TRBJ1-5, with D uncertain. The CDR3 has 13 amino acids. V lost 6 bases to trimming and J lost 3 bases, with 12 bases between them. The germline CDR1 and CDR2 sequences are SQVTM and ANQGSEA. CDR3 in DNA: TGCAGCGTCCTGAGTCAGTACAATCAGCCCCAGCATTTT. Amino acid sequence: CSVLSQYNQPQHF.

The chain employs TRBV9 and TRBJ2-7, with D perhaps TRBD1 (6 bases). The CDR3 has 14 residues. Germline loops: CDR1 SGDLS, CDR2 YYNGEE. Trimming removed 3 bases from V and 7 bases from J, with 17 bases in between. DNA for the CDR3: TGTGCCAGCAGCGGAAACAGGGCTCAGGGGGAGCAGTACTTC. Its protein is CASSGNRAQGEQYF.

The genes are TRBV28 and TRBJ2-7, with 12 bases fitting TRBD2. Germline assignment: CDR1 MDHEN and CDR2 SYDVKM. The CDR3 totals 16 residues. V was clipped by 6 bases and J by 0 bases; unmatched bases: 6. DNA of the CDR3: TGTGCCAGCAGGAGGCGACTAGCGGGGGACTCCTACGAGCAGTACTTC. Its translation is CASRRRLAGDSYEQYF.